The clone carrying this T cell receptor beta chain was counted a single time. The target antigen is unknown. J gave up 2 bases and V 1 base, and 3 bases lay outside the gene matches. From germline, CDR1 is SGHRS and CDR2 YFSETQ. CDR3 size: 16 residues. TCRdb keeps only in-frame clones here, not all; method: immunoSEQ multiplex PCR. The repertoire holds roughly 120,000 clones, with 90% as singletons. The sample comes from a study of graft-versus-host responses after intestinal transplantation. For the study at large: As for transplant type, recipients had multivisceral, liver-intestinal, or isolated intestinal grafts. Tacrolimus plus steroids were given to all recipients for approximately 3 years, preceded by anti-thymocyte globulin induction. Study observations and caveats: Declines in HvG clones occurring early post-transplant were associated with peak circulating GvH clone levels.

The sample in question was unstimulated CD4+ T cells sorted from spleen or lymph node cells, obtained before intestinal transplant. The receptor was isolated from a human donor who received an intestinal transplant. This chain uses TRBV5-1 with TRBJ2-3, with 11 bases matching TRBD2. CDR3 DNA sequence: TGCGCCAGCAGCTTGCCTAGCGGGGGGTCCACAGATACGCAGTATTTT. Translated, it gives CASSLPSGGSTDTQYF.